This paragraph reports one T cell receptor (beta chain). The authors' processing: It was from reference gene primer amplification that nucleated cell counts were estimated. Repertoires were generated with immunoSEQ multiplex PCR, while TCRdb's copy carries only in-frame clones and drops some. V, J and clone size derive from that table, while D and trimming were established from the DNA sequence. The profile shows under 300,000 clones, less than 90% of them singletons. The V segment lost 6 bases and the J segment 4 bases; nucleotides outside the gene matches: 12. CDR1 MDHEN and CDR2 SYDVKM come from the germline V gene. The CDR3 is 17 residues long. The data belong to a study of blood T cell repertoires in COVID-19. At the level of the study: Researchers got acute and convalescent COVID-19 samples from the United States, Italy and Spain. The analysed material was cDNA or gDNA that came from T cells, B-cell-depleted T cells, or PBMCs.

The origin of this receptor is a human donor in a cohort sampled during active COVID-19. V gene TRBV28 combines with J gene TRBJ2-7, with 13 bases aligning to TRBD2. The sample taken for sequencing was peripheral blood. As DNA, the CDR3 is TGTGCCAGCAGCTCACCCTCCGGACTAGCGGGAGCTTACGAGCAGTACTTC. Translating it yields CASSSPSGLAGAYEQYF.